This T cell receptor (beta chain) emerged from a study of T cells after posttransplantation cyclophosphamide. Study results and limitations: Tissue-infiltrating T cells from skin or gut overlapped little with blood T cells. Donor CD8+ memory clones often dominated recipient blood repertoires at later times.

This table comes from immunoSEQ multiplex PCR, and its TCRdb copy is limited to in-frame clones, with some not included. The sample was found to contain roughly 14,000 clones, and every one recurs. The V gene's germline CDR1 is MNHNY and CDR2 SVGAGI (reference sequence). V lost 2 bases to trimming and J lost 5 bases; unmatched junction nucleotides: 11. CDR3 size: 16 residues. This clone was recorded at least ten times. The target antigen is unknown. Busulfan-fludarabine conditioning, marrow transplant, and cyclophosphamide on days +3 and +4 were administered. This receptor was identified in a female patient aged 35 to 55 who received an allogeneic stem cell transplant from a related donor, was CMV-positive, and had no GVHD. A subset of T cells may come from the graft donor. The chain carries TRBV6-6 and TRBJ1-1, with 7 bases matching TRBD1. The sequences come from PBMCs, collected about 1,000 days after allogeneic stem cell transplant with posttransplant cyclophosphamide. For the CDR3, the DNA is TGTGCCAGCAGTTACCCAACCGGACAGGTAGGGACTGAAGCTTTCTTT. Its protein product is CASSYPTGQVGTEAFF.